The rows below give T cell receptor beta chains drawn from one sample of a study of T-cell memory formation after mild COVID-19. TCRdb re-derived calls from the 5' RACE reads in MiXCR, one entry per CDR3 protein. The sample has 550,000 to 700,000 distinct CDR3 sequences, approximately 15% seen once. The sequencing sample was made of PBMCs or a T cell subset sorted from them (not recorded which). The receptors originated from an adult woman who had mild COVID-19 (a few samples of this study predate the infection). Cell type and time point are not known. The CDR3 runs from the conserved cysteine through the conserved F or W. D genes are given only for firm matches.

V gene: TRBV9
D gene: TRBD2
CDR3 protein: CASSTPGLAPPGELFF

V gene: TRBV7-9
D gene: .
CDR3 protein: CASSLKGRQANTEAFF

V gene: TRBV6-5
D gene: .
CDR3 protein: CASSYSRKVGASDGYTF

V gene: TRBV7-3
D gene: .
CDR3 protein: CASSRIRTSGELFF

V gene: TRBV12-3/TRBV12-4
D gene: TRBD2
CDR3 protein: CASTDPGLAEQFF

V gene: TRBV3-1
D gene: TRBD1
CDR3 protein: CASSPTGGTGNTIYF

V gene: TRBV12-3/TRBV12-4
D gene: .
CDR3 protein: CASSIGQSDTQYF

V gene: TRBV5-1
D gene: TRBD2
CDR3 protein: CASTWRGGGEQYF

V gene: TRBV5-6
D gene: TRBD2
CDR3 protein: CASSFIGEGRHEQYF

V gene: TRBV7-2
D gene: .
CDR3 protein: CASSSSVGVNQPQHF

V gene: TRBV24-1
D gene: TRBD1
CDR3 protein: CATSATGVLNTGELFF

V gene: TRBV6-6
D gene: .
CDR3 protein: CASRTKGGSGNTIYF

V gene: TRBV18
D gene: TRBD2
CDR3 protein: CASSPRAPGLAVEQYF

V gene: TRBV7-9
D gene: .
CDR3 protein: CASSLPVGGAKNIQYF

V gene: TRBV27
D gene: .
CDR3 protein: CASSQIGGYGYTF

V gene: TRBV9
D gene: .
CDR3 protein: CASSVGIGQPQNF

V gene: TRBV20-1
D gene: .
CDR3 protein: CSARAPRTVDTQYF

V gene: TRBV12-3/TRBV12-4
D gene: TRBD2
CDR3 protein: CATGGWDQETQYF

V gene: TRBV11-2
D gene: .
CDR3 protein: CASRPPGQLKETQYF

V gene: TRBV6-6
D gene: .
CDR3 protein: CASSRDDRYGYTF

V gene: TRBV12-3/TRBV12-4
D gene: TRBD1
CDR3 protein: CASSLDRGQSYNEQFF

V gene: TRBV20-1
D gene: TRBD2
CDR3 protein: CSASVAGGFTDTQYF

V gene: TRBV6-2/TRBV6-3
D gene: .
CDR3 protein: CASSYSTGIRGYEQFF

V gene: TRBV20-1
D gene: .
CDR3 protein: CSARDIETQYF

V gene: TRBV23-1
D gene: TRBD2
CDR3 protein: CASSPRGGKRNEQYF